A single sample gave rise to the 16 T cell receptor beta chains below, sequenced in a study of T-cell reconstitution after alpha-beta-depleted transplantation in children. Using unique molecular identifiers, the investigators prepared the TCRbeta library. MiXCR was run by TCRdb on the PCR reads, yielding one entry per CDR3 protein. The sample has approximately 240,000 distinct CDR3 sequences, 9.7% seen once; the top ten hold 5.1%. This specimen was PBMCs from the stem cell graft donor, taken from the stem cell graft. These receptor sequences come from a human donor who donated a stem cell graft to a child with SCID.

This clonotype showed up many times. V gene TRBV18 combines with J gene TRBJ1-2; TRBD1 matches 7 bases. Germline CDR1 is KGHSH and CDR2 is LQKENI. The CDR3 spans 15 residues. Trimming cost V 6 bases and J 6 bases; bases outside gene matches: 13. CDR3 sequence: CASSIQGQGSHGYTF. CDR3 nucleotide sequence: TGTGCCAGCTCGATACAGGGGCAAGGGAGCCATGGCTACACCTTC. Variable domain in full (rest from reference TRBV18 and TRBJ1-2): NAGVMQNPRHLVRRRGQEARLRCSPMKGHSHVYWYRQLPEEGLKFMVYLQKENIIDESGMPKERFSAEFPKEGPSILRIQQVVRGDSAAYFCASSIQGQGSHGYTFGSGTRLTVV.

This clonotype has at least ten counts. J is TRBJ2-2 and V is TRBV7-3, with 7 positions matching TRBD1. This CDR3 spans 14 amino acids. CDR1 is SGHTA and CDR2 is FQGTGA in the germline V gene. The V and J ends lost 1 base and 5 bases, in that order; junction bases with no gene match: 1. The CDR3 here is CASSLNRGTGELFF. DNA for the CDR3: TGTGCCAGCAGCTTAAACAGGGGAACCGGGGAGCTGTTTTTT.

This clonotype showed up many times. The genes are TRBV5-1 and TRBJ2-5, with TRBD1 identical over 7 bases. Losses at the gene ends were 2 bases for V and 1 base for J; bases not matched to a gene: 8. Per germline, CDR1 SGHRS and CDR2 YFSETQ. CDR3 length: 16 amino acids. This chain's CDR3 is CASSFVMDRSQETQYF. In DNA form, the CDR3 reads TGCGCCAGCAGCTTCGTTATGGACAGGAGCCAAGAGACCCAGTACTTC.

The CDR3: CASSWTSGGANTGELFF. CDR3 nucleotide sequence: TGTGCCAGCAGCTGGACTAGCGGGGGGGCCAACACCGGGGAGCTGTTTTTT. The J gene is TRBJ2-2, the V gene TRBV7-2; the match to TRBD2 covers 15 bases. This CDR3 comprises 17 residues. Per the germline V gene, CDR1 is SGHTA and CDR2 is FQGNSA. Trimming removed 4 bases from V and 2 bases from J; junction bases left unmatched: 2.

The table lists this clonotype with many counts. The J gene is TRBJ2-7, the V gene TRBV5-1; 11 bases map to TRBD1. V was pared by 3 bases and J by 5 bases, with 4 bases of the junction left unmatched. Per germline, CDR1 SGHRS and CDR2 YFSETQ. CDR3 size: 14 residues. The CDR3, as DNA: TGCGCCAGCAGCTCGGGACAGGGGGACGACGAGCAGTACTTC. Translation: CASSSGQGDDEQYF.

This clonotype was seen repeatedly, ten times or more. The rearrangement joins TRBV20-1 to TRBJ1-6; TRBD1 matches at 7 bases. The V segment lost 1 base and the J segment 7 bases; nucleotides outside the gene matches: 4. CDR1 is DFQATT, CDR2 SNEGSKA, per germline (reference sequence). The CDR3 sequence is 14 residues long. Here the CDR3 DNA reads TGCAGTGCTAGAGGGGGACAGAAAAATTCACCCCTCCACTTT. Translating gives CSARGGQKNSPLHF.

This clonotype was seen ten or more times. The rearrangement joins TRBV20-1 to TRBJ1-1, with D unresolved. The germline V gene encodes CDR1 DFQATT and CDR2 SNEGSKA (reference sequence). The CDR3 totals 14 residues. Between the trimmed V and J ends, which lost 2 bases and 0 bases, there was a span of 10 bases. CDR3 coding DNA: TGCAGTGCTAGACCGGGCATTATGAACACTGAAGCTTTCTTT. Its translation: CSARPGIMNTEAFF.

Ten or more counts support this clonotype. The CDR3 DNA reads as TGTGCCATCAGGGGAGCGGGGGGCTCCTACAATGAGCAGTTCTTC. Protein product: CAIRGAGGSYNEQFF. The V gene is TRBV6-2 or TRBV6-3, the J gene TRBJ2-1; 9 nucleotides agree with TRBD2. J lost 0 bases, V lost 10 bases, and 7 bases had no gene match. Germline CDR1 MNHEY, CDR2 SVGEGT. The CDR3 has 15 amino acids.

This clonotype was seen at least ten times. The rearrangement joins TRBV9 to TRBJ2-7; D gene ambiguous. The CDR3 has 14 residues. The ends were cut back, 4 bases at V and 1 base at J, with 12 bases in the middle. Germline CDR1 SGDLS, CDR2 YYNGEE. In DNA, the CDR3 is TGTGCCAGCAGCCCCCGGACCGAATCCTACGAGCAGTACTTC. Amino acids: CASSPRTESYEQYF.

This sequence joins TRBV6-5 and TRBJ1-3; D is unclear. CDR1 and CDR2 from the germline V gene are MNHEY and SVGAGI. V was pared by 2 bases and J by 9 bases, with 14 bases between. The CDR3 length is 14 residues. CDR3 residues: CASSYLGSGGTIYF. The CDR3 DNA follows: TGTGCCAGCAGTTACCTAGGCTCTGGAGGCACCATATATTTT.

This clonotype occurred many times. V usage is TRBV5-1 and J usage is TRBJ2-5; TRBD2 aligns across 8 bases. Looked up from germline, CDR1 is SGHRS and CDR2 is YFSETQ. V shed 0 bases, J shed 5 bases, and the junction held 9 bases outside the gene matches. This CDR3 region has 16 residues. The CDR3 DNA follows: TGCGCCAGCAGCTTGGCCCTAGCGGGCCTGAGGGAGACCCAGTACTTC. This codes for CASSLALAGLRETQYF.

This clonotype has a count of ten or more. The CDR3 reads CASSLGLAGTFTDTQYF. CDR3 bases: TGCGCCAGCAGCTTGGGACTAGCGGGGACATTCACAGATACGCAGTATTTT. The chain employs TRBV5-1 and TRBJ2-3; 11 bases match TRBD2. The CDR3 covers 17 residues. The trim removed 0 bases at V and 2 bases at J, leaving 5 bases unmatched. The V gene's germline CDR1 is SGHRS and CDR2 YFSETQ.

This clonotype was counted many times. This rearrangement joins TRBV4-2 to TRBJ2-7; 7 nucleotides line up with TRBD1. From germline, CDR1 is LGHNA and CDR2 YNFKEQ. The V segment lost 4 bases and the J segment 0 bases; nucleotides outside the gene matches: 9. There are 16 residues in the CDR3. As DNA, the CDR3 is TGTGCCAGCAGCCGGCGCCGGGACAGTGTCTCCTACGAGCAGTACTTC. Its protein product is CASSRRRDSVSYEQYF.

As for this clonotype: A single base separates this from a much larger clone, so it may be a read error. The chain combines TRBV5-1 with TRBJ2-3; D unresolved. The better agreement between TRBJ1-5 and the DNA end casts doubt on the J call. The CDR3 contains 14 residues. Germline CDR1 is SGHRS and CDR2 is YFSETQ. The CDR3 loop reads CASSLASGTDTQHF. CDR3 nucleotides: TGCGCCAGCAGCTTGGCCAGCGGCACAGATACGCAGCATTTT.

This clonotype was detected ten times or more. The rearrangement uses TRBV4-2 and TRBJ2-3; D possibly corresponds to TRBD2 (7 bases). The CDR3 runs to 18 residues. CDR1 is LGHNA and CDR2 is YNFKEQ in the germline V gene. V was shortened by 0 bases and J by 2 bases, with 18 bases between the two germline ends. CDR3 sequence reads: CASSQDRRGPGPTDTQYF. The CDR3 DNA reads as TGTGCCAGCAGCCAAGATAGGCGGGGGCCAGGACCCACAGATACGCAGTATTTT.

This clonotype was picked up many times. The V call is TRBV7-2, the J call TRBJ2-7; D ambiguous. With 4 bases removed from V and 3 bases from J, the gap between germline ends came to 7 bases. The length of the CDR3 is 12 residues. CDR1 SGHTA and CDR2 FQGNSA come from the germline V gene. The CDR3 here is CASSSQYYEQYF. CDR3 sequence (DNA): TGTGCCAGCAGCTCCCAATACTACGAGCAGTACTTC. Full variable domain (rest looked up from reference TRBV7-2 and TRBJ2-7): GAGVSQSPSNKVTEKGKDVELRCDPISGHTALYWYRQSLGQGLEFLIYFQGNSAPDKSGLPSDRFSAERTGGSVSTLTIQRTQQEDSAVYLCASSSQYYEQYFGPGTRLTVT.